The 20 T cell receptor beta chains in this list originate from one sample, sequenced in a study of vaccination and CD4 T cells after COVID-19. Cultured CD4+ T cells had their DNA profiled by the Oncomine TCR Beta short-read assay. MiXCR, run by TCRdb on the PCR reads, gives a single entry per CDR3 protein. The table has about 15,000 distinct CDR3 sequences, under 75% seen once. As to treatment: roughly 10-day PBMC culture with coronavirus spike peptide pools or control peptides (ViraFEST assay). Their target antigens are unknown. Sequencing used CD4+ T cells from blood, cultured in vitro. The receptors were sampled from a human donor who had recovered from COVID-19.

The rearrangement uses TRBV2 and TRBJ2-5, with 7 bases aligning to TRBD1. Per the germline V gene, CDR1 is SNHLY and CDR2 is FYNNEI. With V trimmed by 4 bases and J by 9 bases, 8 bases remained unmatched. The CDR3 contains 13 residues. The CDR3: CASSGTGQGAQYF. The DNA of the CDR3 is TGTGCCAGCAGTGGAACAGGGCAGGGGGCCCAGTACTTC. Based on the CDR3 plus reference TRBV2 and TRBJ2-5, the full variable domain is EPEVTQTPSHQVTQMGQEVILRCVPISNHLYFYWYRQILGQKVEFLVSFYNNEISEKSEIFDDQFSVERPDGSNFTLKIRSTKLEDSAMYFCASSGTGQGAQYFGPGTRLLVL.

This clonotype turned up a few times. This chain joins TRBV15 and TRBJ1-5, with D unclear. Germline V lookup: CDR1 LNHNV, CDR2 YYDKDF (reference sequence). V dropped 5 bases and J dropped 9 bases, with 11 bases sitting between them. The CDR3 has 12 amino acids. CDR3 sequence: CATSPFSGPQHF. For the CDR3, the DNA is TGTGCCACCAGCCCCTTTTCGGGGCCCCAGCATTTT. Based on the CDR3 plus reference TRBV15 and TRBJ1-5, the full variable domain is DAMVIQNPRYQVTQFGKPVTLSCSQTLNHNVMYWYQQKSSQAPKLLFHYYDKDFNNEADTPDNFQSRRPNTSFCFLDIRSPGLGDTAMYLCATSPFSGPQHFGDGTRLSIL.

This clonotype turned up a few times. In DNA, the CDR3 is TGTGCCAGCAGCTTAGAGCGGCAGTCCTACGAGCAGTACTTC. Encoded protein: CASSLERQSYEQYF. This chain joins TRBV7-2 and TRBJ2-7, with D perhaps matching TRBD2 (5 bases). Trimming took off 1 base at V and 1 base at J, with 8 bases between the two ends. Germline CDR1 is SGHTA and CDR2 is FQGNSA. CDR3 length: 14 amino acids.

In its sample, this clonotype ranks as large. The chain uses TRBV7-8 and TRBJ2-7; TRBD2 matches 7 bases. Germline CDR1 is SGHVS and CDR2 is FQNEAQ. The V gene end was trimmed by 1 base and the J gene end by 7 bases; junction bases not matched to a gene: 13. The CDR3 is 16 amino acids. The CDR3 loop is CASSLGVLGGSKEQYF. For the CDR3, the DNA is TGTGCCAGCAGCTTAGGGGTATTGGGCGGGAGTAAGGAGCAGTACTTC.

The genes are TRBV7-2 and TRBJ2-2, with 8 positions matching TRBD2. The CDR3 is 16 residues long. V trimming: 5 bases; J trimming: 6 bases; junction bases outside the gene matches: 11. Germline V gene data show CDR1 as SGHTA and CDR2 as FQGNSA. CDR3 protein: CASSPMMSGSPGELFF. The CDR3 nucleotides are TGTGCCAGCAGCCCGATGATGAGCGGGAGCCCCGGGGAGCTGTTTTTT.

This chain uses TRBV7-9 with TRBJ2-3; no firm D call. CDR3 size: 13 residues. Deletions cut 3 bases from V and 0 bases from J, with 4 bases between. Per the germline V gene, CDR1 is SEHNR and CDR2 is FQNEAQ (reference sequence). The CDR3 region has the DNA TGTGCCAGCAGCTTCGGGAGCACAGATACGCAGTATTTT. It codes for CASSFGSTDTQYF.

The rearrangement joins TRBV10-3 to TRBJ1-5, with 8 bases fitting TRBD1. The V gene's germline CDR1 is ENHRY and CDR2 SYGVKD. Germline trimming cut 5 bases from V and 6 bases from J; bases unmatched to any gene: 6. This CDR3 is 14 amino acids long. For the CDR3, the DNA is TGTGCCATCAGTTCGGACAGGGATCGTCAGCCCCAGCATTTT. It yields the protein CAISSDRDRQPQHF.

V is TRBV29-1 and J is TRBJ2-1, with 8 positions matching TRBD1. J was trimmed by 2 bases and V by 6 bases; bases with no gene match: 3. CDR3 length equals 13 residues. CDR1 and CDR2 from the germline V gene are SQVTM and ANQGSEA. The CDR3 loop reads CSVRGLAYNEQFF. The CDR3 DNA sequence: TGCAGCGTCAGGGGGCTGGCCTACAATGAGCAGTTCTTC.

V gene TRBV18 combines with J gene TRBJ1-6, with D possibly being TRBD1 (6 bases). Per the germline V gene, CDR1 is KGHSH and CDR2 is LQKENI. V dropped 2 bases and J dropped 8 bases, with 10 bases sitting between them. The CDR3 covers 14 residues. CDR3 bases: TGTGCCAGCTCACCATGGGGGGCGGATTCACCCCTCCACTTT. It yields the protein CASSPWGADSPLHF. The full variable domain, rest sourced from reference TRBV18 and TRBJ1-6, is NAGVMQNPRHLVRRRGQEARLRCSPMKGHSHVYWYRQLPEEGLKFMVYLQKENIIDESGMPKERFSAEFPKEGPSILRIQQVVRGDSAAYFCASSPWGADSPLHFGNGTRLTVT.

DNA for the CDR3: TGTGCCTGGGCGCCGGGGGGGACGGTCTCCTACGAGCAGTACTTC. It translates to CAWAPGGTVSYEQYF. The chain combines TRBV30 with TRBJ2-7; 8 nucleotides align to TRBD2. The V and J ends lost 5 bases and 0 bases, in that order; junction bases with no gene match: 9. The CDR3 sequence is 15 residues long. Germline CDR1 reads GTSNPN; CDR2 reads SVGIG (reference sequence).

This clonotype was observed a few times. The chain is built from TRBV6-1 and TRBJ2-5, with D perhaps given as TRBD1 or TRBD2 (6 bases each). CDR1 and CDR2 from the germline V gene are MNHNS and SASEGT. V was pared by 5 bases and J by 1 base, with 11 bases between. The CDR3 totals 14 residues. The CDR3 is CASSRGTTQETQYF. The CDR3 region has the DNA TGTGCCAGCAGTCGCGGGACAACCCAAGAGACCCAGTACTTC.

CDR3 region: CASSLWDPVLNIQYF. CDR3 nucleotides: TGTGCCAGCAGTTTATGGGACCCTGTCCTAAACATTCAGTACTTC. The chain recombines TRBV12-3 or TRBV12-4 with TRBJ2-4, with D perhaps TRBD1 or TRBD2 (5 bases each). The V end lost 2 bases, the J end lost 6 bases, and 14 bases lay between the germline ends. This CDR3 comprises 15 residues.

The chain links TRBV7-9 to TRBJ2-3; weak D call: TRBD2 (6 bases). V was clipped by 5 bases and J by 10 bases, with 16 bases between them. This CDR3 spans 13 amino acids. The germline CDR1 and CDR2 sequences are SEHNR and FQNEAQ (reference sequence). CDR3 nucleotides: TGTGCCAGCAGCCGCGACGCTAGCGCCCCGCAGTATTTT. Translation gives CASSRDASAPQYF.

V gene TRBV20-1 combines with J gene TRBJ2-1, with 8 positions matching TRBD2. Germline V lookup: CDR1 DFQATT, CDR2 SNEGSKA (reference sequence). The CDR3 covers 16 residues. Losses at the gene ends were 0 bases for V and 6 bases for J; bases not matched to a gene: 10. As DNA, the CDR3 is TGCAGTGCTAGAGATCTACAAGCGGGAGTCTTCAATGAGCAGTTCTTC. As protein: CSARDLQAGVFNEQFF.

This clonotype is judged medium-sized. The chain carries TRBV20-1 and TRBJ2-5; D remains unclear. The CDR3 extends over 19 amino acids. The germline V gene has CDR1 DFQATT and CDR2 SNEGSKA (reference sequence). V lost 0 bases and J lost 4, with 27 bases in between. The CDR3 DNA reads as TGCAGTGCTAGAGACCGACGACTGGCAGAGAGTTCAACAAGAGAGACCCAGTACTTC. This encodes CSARDRRLAESSTRETQYF.

V gene TRBV19 combines with J gene TRBJ2-3; D unresolved. Trimming removed 1 base at V and 3 bases at J, with 8 bases between. The germline CDR1 and CDR2 sequences are LNHDA and SQIVND (reference sequence). The CDR3 extends over 14 amino acids. The DNA of the CDR3 is TGTGCCAGTAGTATAGGGTCCGGGACAGATACGCAGTATTTT. Its protein is CASSIGSGTDTQYF.

This chain connects TRBV21-1 to TRBJ1-1. TRBV21-1 is listed as a pseudogene. This CDR3 spans 14 amino acids. CDR3 protein: CASSTLSGDTEAFF. Here the CDR3 DNA reads TGTGCCAGCAGCACCCTTTCGGGAGACACTGAAGCTTTCTTT.

This chain connects TRBV20-1 to TRBJ2-7; D is tentatively TRBD1 or TRBD2 (5 bases each). Deletions cut 6 bases from V and 5 bases from J, with 17 bases between. The CDR3 covers 13 residues. Germline values: CDR1 DFQATT, CDR2 SNEGSKA (reference sequence). The CDR3 region is CSAPGQLADEQYF. The CDR3, as DNA: TGCAGTGCCCCGGGGCAGCTCGCCGACGAGCAGTACTTC.

CDR3 in amino acids: CASSTPETNTEAFF. The DNA for the CDR3 is TGTGCCAGTAGTACACCAGAGACGAACACTGAAGCTTTCTTT. The gene calls are TRBV19 and TRBJ1-1; D gene unclear. Per the germline V gene, CDR1 is LNHDA and CDR2 is SQIVND (reference sequence). V shed 4 bases and J shed 1 base, with 10 bases lying between them. The CDR3 totals 14 residues.

The J gene is TRBJ2-2, the V gene TRBV18, with 8 bases aligning to TRBD2. The junction had 8 bases not matched to a gene; V was cut back by 4 bases and J by 4 bases. This CDR3 region has 16 residues. Germline CDR1 is KGHSH and CDR2 is LQKENI. The CDR3 DNA reads TGTGCCAGCTCACTTGAACTAGCGGAGGTCACCGGGGAGCTGTTTTTT. Translating gives CASSLELAEVTGELFF.